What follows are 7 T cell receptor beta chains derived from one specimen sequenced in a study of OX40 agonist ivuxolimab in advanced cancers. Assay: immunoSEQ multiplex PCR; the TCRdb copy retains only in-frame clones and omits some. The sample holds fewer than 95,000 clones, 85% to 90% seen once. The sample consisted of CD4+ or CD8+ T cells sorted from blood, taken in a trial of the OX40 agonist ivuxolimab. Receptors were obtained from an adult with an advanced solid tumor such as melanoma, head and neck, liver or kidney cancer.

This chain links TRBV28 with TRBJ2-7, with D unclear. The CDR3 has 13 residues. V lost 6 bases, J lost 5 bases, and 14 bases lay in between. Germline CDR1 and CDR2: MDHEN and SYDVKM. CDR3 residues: CASSPSVINEQYF. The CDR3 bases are TGTGCCAGCAGCCCATCGGTGATCAACGAGCAGTACTTC.

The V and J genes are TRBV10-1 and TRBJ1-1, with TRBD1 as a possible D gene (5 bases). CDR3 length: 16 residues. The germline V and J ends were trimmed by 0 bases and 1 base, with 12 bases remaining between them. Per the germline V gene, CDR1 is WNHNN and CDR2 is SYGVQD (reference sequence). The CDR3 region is CASSESDGRENTEAFF. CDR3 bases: TGCGCCAGCAGTGAGTCCGATGGCAGGGAGAACACTGAAGCTTTCTTT.

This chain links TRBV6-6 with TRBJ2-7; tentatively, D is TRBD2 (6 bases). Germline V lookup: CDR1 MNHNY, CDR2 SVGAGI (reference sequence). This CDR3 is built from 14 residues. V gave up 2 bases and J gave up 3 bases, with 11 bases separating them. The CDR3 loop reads CASSYGGTLYEQYF. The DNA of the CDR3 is TGTGCCAGCAGTTACGGCGGGACCCTCTACGAGCAGTACTTC.

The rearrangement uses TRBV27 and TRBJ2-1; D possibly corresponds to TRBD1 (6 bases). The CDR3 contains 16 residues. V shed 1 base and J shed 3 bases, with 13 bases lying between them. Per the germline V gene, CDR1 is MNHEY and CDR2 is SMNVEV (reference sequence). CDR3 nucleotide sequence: TGTGCCAGCAGTTTATTAGGGGGAGCGATCTACAATGAGCAGTTCTTC. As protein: CASSLLGGAIYNEQFF.

The DNA for the CDR3 is TGTGCCAGCAGCCGGATGGCTAGCGGGAGGTGGGGCGATGAGCAGTTCTTC. Its translation: CASSRMASGRWGDEQFF. The chain carries TRBV5-5 and TRBJ2-1; 11 nucleotides align to TRBD2. CDR1 is SGHKS and CDR2 is YYEKEE in the germline V gene (reference sequence). The ends lost 4 bases at V and 8 bases at J; junction bases unmatched: 14. The CDR3 has 17 residues.

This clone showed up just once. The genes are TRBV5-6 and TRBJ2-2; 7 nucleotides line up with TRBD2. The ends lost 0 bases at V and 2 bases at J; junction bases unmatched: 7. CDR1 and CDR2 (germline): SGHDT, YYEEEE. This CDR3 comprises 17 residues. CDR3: CASSLAPSGVNTGELFF. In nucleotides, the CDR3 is TGTGCCAGCAGCTTGGCGCCTAGCGGCGTTAACACCGGGGAGCTGTTTTTT.

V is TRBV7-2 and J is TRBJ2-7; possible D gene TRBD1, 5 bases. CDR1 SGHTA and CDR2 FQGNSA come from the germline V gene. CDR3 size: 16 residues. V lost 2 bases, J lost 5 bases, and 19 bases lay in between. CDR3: CASSLSIQGILNEQYF. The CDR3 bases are TGTGCCAGCAGCTTAAGTATCCAGGGTATCTTGAACGAGCAGTACTTC.